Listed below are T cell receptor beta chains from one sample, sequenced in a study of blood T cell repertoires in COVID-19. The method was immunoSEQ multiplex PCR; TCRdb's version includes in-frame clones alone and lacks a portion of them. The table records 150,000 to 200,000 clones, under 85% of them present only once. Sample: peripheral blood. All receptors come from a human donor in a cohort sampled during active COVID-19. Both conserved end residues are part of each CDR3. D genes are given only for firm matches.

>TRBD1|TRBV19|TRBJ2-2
CASSIEQGADTGELFF
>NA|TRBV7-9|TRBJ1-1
CASSFDSLTFTEAFF
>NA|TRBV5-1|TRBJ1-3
CASSLARGNTIYF
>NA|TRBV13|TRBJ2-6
CASSNRIGGAGANVLTF
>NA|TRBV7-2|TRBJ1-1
CASTPGGGRSSRGVTEAFF
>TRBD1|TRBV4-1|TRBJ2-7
CASSQADREGYEQYF
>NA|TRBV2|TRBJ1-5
CASKKTGRPQHF
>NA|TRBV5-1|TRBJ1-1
CASSFGQMTLNTEAFF
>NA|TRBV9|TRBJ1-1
CASSVGGGVNTEAFF
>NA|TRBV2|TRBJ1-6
CASNSPSSYNSPLHF
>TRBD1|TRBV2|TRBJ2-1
CASSRWTGMGEQFF
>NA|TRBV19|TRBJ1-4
CASSIGGVFNEKLFF
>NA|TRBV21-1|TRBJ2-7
CASSKSGKWSGYEQYF
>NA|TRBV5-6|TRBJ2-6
CASSARSSGANVLTF
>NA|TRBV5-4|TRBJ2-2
CASSEMRVEFTGELFF
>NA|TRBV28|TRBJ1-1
CASSLPPGQMNTEAFF
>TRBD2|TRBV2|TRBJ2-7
CASTPSPGTRKDEQYF
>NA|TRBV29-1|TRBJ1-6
CSVGENNYNSPLHF
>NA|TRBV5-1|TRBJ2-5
CASSLEAGLETQYF
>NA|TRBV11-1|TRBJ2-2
CASSLRRGNTGELFF
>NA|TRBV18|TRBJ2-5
CASSSQYQETQYF
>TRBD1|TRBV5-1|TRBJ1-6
CASSLGQGGSPLHF
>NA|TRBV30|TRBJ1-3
CAWSDPPGSGNTIYF
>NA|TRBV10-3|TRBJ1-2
CASGGANYGYTF
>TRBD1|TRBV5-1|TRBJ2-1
CASSLMGQANNEQFF
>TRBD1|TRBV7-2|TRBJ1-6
CASSQTGTDNSPLHF
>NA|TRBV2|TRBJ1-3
CASSVERAGNTIYF
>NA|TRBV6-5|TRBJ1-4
CASSDRPANEKLFF
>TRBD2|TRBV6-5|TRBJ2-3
CASSYRSGGWDTQYF
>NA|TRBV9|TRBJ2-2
CASSVDPRLDTGELFF
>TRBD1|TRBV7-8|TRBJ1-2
CASSLLTGAANYGYTF
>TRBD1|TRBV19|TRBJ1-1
CASGIGQGMNTEAFF
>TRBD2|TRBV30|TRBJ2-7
CASSRIAGGLYEQYF
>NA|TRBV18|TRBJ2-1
CASSPGGRPYNEQFF
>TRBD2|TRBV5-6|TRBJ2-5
CASSTLAGETQYF
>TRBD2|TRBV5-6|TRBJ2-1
CASSWGGDEQFF
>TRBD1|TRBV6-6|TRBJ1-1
CASSSRDRVNTEAFF
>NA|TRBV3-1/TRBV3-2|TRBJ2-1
CASSQVPGFRNEQFF
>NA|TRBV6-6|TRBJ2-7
CASSYSRPTRSGEQYF
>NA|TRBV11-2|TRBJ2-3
CASSFTRKTDTQYF
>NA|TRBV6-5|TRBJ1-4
CASRAGRGEKLFF
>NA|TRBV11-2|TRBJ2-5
CASSLDHSSRTQYF
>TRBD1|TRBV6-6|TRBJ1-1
CASSLYPSGTADMNTEAFF
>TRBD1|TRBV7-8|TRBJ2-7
CASSLPGQGIHEQYF
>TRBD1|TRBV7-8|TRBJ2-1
CASSPIGQGSNEQFF
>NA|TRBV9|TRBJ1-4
CASSVVGTGNEKLFF
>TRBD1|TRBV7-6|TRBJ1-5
CASRRTGVNQPQHF
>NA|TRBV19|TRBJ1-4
CASIPQGRSEKLFF
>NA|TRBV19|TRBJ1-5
CASSITSRGGISNQPQHF
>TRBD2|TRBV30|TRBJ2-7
CAWSVLGLASEQYF
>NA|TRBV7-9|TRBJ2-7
CASSDGGGRFDEQYF
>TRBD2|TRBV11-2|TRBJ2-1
CASRPGGGAYNEQFF
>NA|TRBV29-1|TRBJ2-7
CSVGSSSGGYEQYF
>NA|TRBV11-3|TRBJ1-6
CASSLDRDSPLHF